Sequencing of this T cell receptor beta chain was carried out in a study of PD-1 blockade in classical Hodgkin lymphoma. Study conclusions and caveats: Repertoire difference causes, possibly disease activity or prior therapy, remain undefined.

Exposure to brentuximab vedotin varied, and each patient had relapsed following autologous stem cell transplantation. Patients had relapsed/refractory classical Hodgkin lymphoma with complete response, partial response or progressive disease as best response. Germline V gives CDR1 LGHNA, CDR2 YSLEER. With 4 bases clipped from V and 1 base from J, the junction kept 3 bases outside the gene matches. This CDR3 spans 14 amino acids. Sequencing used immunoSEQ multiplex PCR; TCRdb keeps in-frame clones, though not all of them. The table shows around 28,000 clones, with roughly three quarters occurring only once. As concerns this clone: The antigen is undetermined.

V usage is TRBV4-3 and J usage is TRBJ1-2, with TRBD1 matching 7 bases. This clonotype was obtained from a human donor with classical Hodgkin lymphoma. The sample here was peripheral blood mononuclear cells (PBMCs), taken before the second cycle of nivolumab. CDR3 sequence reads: CASSLGTVNYGYTF. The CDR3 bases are TGCGCCAGCAGCCTCGGGACAGTTAACTATGGCTACACCTTC.